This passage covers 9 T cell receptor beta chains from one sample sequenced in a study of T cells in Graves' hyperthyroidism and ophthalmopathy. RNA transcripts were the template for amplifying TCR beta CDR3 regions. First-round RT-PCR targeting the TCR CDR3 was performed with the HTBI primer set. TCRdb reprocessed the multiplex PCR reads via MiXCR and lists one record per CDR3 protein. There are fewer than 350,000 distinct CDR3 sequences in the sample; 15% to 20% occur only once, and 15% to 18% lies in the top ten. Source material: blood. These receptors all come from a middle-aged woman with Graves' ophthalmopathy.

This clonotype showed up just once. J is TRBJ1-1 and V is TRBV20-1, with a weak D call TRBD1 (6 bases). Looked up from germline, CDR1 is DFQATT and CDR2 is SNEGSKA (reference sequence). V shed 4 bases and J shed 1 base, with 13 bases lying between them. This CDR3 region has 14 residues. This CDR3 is CSATKRGANTEAFF. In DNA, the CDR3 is TGCAGTGCTACCAAGCGGGGGGCGAACACTGAAGCTTTCTTT.

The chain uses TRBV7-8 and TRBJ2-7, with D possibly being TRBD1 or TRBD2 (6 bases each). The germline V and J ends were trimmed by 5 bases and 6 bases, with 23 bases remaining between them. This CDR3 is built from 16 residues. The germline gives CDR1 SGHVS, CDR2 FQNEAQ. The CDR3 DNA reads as TGTGCCAGCAGCAACCGCGGGGCAGGGACAACGGGCGAGCAGTACTTC. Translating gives CASSNRGAGTTGEQYF.

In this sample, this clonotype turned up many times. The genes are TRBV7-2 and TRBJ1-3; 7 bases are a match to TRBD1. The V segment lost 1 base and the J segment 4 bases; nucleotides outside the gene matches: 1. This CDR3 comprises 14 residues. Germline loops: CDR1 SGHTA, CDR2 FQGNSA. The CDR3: CASSLEGGGNTIYF. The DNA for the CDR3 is TGTGCCAGCAGCTTAGAAGGGGGCGGAAACACCATATATTTT.

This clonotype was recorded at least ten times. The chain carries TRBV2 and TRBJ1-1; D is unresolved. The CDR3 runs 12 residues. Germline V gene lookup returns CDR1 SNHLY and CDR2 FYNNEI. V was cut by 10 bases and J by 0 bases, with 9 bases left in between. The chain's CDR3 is CATRTVNTEAFF. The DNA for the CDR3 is TGTGCCACAAGGACGGTGAACACTGAAGCTTTCTTT.

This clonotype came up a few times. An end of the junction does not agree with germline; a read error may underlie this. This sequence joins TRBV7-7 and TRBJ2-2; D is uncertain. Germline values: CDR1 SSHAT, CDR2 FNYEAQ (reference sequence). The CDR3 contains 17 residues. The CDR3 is CASRRSPAGSNTGELFF. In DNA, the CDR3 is TGTGCTAGCAGACGCAGCCCCGCCGGGTCGAACACCGGGGAGCTGTTTTTT.

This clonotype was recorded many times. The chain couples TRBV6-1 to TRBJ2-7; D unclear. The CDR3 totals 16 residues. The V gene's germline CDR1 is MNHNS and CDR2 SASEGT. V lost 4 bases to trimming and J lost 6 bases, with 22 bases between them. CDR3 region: CASSAFDLISLIEQYF. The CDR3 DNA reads TGTGCCAGCAGTGCCTTCGATCTTATTAGTCTGATCGAGCAGTACTTC.

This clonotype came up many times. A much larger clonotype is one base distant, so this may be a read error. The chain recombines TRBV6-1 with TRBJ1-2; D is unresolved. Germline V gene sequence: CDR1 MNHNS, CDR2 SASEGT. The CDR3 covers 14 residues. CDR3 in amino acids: CASREDGNRYGHTF. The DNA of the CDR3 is TGTGCCAGCAGAGAGGACGGGAACCGCTATGGCCACACCTTC.

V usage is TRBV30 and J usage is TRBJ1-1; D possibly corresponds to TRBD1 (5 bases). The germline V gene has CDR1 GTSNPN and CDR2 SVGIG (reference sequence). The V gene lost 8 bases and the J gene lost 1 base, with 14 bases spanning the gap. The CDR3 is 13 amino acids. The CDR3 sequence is CARSREGNTEAFF. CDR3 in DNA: TGTGCCAGATCCAGGGAGGGGAACACTGAAGCTTTCTTT.

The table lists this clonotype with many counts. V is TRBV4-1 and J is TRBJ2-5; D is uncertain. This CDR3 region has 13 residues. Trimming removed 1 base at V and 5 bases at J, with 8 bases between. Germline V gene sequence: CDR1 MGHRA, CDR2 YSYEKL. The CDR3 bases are TGCGCCAGCAGCCAAGGACATTTGGAGACCCAGTACTTC. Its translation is CASSQGHLETQYF.